Listed here are 32 T cell receptor beta chains from one sample, sequenced in a study of cytomegalovirus exposure and HLA in healthy donors. PCR involved 60 Vbeta and 13 Jbeta primers. Some clones are missing from TCRdb's copy, which holds only in-frame ones; the method was immunoSEQ multiplex PCR. The sample holds around 230,000 clones, 75% to 80% seen once. Sequences were obtained from PBMCs. These receptors all come from a male donor in good health and CMV-seronegative.

This clone was recorded once. The chain combines TRBV5-1 with TRBJ2-3, with 14 positions matching TRBD2. Germline trimming cut 4 bases from V and 1 base from J; bases unmatched to any gene: 5. The CDR3 sequence is 17 residues long. Germline V CDR1 and CDR2: SGHRS, YFSETQ. The chain's CDR3 is CASSPGTSGGRTDTQYF. DNA of the CDR3: TGCGCCAGCAGCCCCGGGACTAGCGGGGGCCGCACAGATACGCAGTATTTT.

V and J are TRBV11-2 and TRBJ2-7; possibly TRBD1 for D (6 bases). The germline V and J ends were trimmed by 5 bases and 6 bases, with 14 bases remaining between them. The germline CDR1 and CDR2 sequences are SGHAT and FQNNGV. CDR3 size: 13 residues. CDR3 nucleotide sequence: TGTGCCAGCAGCACGAACCAGGGGAGCGAGCAGTACTTC. Translation: CASSTNQGSEQYF.

For the CDR3, the DNA is TGTGCCAGCAGGCCTACAGTGAACACTGAAGCTTTCTTT. Residues: CASRPTVNTEAFF. This chain joins TRBV28 and TRBJ1-1; no reliable D call. The CDR3 extends over 13 amino acids. Between the trimmed V and J ends, which lost 6 bases and 0 bases, there was a span of 8 bases. From germline, CDR1 is MDHEN and CDR2 SYDVKM.

This chain joins TRBV7-2 and TRBJ2-5, with 8 nucleotides matching TRBD2. Unmatched junction bases numbered 6, after V lost 1 base and J lost 5 bases. This CDR3 has 15 amino acids. CDR1 SGHTA and CDR2 FQGNSA come from the germline V gene. DNA for the CDR3: TGTGCCAGCAGCTTAGACGGGGGGGCGGGGGAGACCCAGTACTTC. Translated: CASSLDGGAGETQYF.

The chain uses TRBV4-3 and TRBJ2-7; D is perhaps TRBD1 (6 bases). There are 18 residues in the CDR3. The V and J ends lost 1 base and 0 bases respectively, with 19 bases between them. From germline, CDR1 is LGHNA and CDR2 YSLEER. The CDR3 protein is CASSQGPGQGQSSYEQYF. The CDR3 DNA is TGCGCCAGCAGCCAAGGCCCCGGGCAGGGGCAGAGCTCCTACGAGCAGTACTTC.

The genes are TRBV25-1 and TRBJ1-2; weak D call: TRBD1 (5 bases). From germline, CDR1 is MGHDK and CDR2 SYGVNS. V lost 7 bases and J 3 bases, leaving 12 bases between the germline ends. This CDR3 region has 13 residues. The CDR3 region is CASNSGGDYGYTF. Here the CDR3 DNA reads TGTGCCAGCAACTCGGGGGGGGACTATGGCTACACCTTC.

This clone has only one observation. The chain carries TRBV7-9 and TRBJ1-4, with 8 bases that match TRBD1. The trim removed 5 bases at V and 8 bases at J, leaving 7 bases unmatched. The CDR3 sequence is 14 residues long. Germline CDR1 SEHNR, CDR2 FQNEAQ (reference sequence). CDR3 DNA: TGTGCCAGCAGCCACCCAGGGGGCGGGGAAAAACTGTTTTTT. Its translation is CASSHPGGGEKLFF. Full variable domain (outside the CDR3, taken from reference TRBV7-9 and TRBJ1-4): DTGVSQNPRHKITKRGQNVTFRCDPISEHNRLYWYRQTLGQGPEFLTYFQNEAQLEKSRLLSDRFSAERPKGSFSTLEIQRTEQGDSAMYLCASSHPGGGEKLFFGSGTQLSVL.

This clone has a single count. The chain carries TRBV5-6 and TRBJ2-1, with a tentative D call TRBD2 (6 bases). The V gene lost 3 bases and the J gene lost 0 bases, with 16 bases spanning the gap. Per the germline V gene, CDR1 is SGHDT and CDR2 is YYEEEE. The CDR3 sequence is 17 residues long. CDR3 in amino acids: CASSSPFMGGSYNEQFF. The CDR3 DNA sequence: TGTGCCAGCAGCTCCCCGTTTATGGGGGGCTCCTACAATGAGCAGTTCTTC.

The chain recombines TRBV5-4 with TRBJ2-1; D unclear. The V end was cut by 4 bases, the J end by 8 bases, with 13 bases between. CDR1 SGHNT and CDR2 YYREEE come from the germline V gene (reference sequence). This CDR3 has 13 residues. The CDR3 DNA reads TGTGCCAGCAGCGCTCGCGACTTCCATGAGCAGTTCTTC. Its protein product is CASSARDFHEQFF.

The chain employs TRBV5-1 and TRBJ1-1; TRBD1 matches at 9 bases. V was clipped by 2 bases and J by 1 base; unmatched bases: 15. This CDR3 has 19 residues. Germline V gives CDR1 SGHRS, CDR2 YFSETQ. The CDR3, as DNA: TGCGCCAGCAGCTTTTACCCCGGGACAGGGCAGGATTCGAACACTGAAGCTTTCTTT. As protein: CASSFYPGTGQDSNTEAFF. The full variable domain, with the rest looked up from reference TRBV5-1 and TRBJ1-1, is KAGVTQTPRYLIKTRGQQVTLSCSPISGHRSVSWYQQTPGQGLQFLFEYFSETQRNKGNFPGRFSGRQFSNSRSEMNVSTLELGDSALYLCASSFYPGTGQDSNTEAFFGQGTRLTVV.

The chain combines TRBV23-1 with TRBJ2-7, with D perhaps TRBD2 (5 bases). TRBV23-1 is identified as an open reading frame with a role that is uncertain. This CDR3 contains 13 residues. The germline V and J ends were trimmed by 2 bases and 0 bases, with 5 bases remaining between them. The chain's CDR3 is CASSQGSSYEQYF. For the CDR3, the DNA is TGCGCCAGCAGTCAAGGGAGCTCCTACGAGCAGTACTTC.

The chain links TRBV5-4 to TRBJ2-7; TRBD1 agrees at 8 bases. The CDR3 runs 16 residues. Germline V gene data show CDR1 as SGHNT and CDR2 as YYREEE (reference sequence). The V segment lost 4 bases and the J segment 1 base; nucleotides outside the gene matches: 10. The CDR3 DNA follows: TGTGCCAGCAGCATCGGCGACAGGGGAAGGTCCTACGAGCAGTACTTC. Translated: CASSIGDRGRSYEQYF.

The chain couples TRBV7-9 to TRBJ1-1, with D possibly matching TRBD1 (6 bases). The CDR3 runs 17 residues. Germline V lookup: CDR1 SEHNR, CDR2 FQNEAQ (reference sequence). V lost 1 base and J 2 bases, leaving 17 bases between the germline ends. DNA for the CDR3: TGTGCCAGCAGCTTAGGACCCCCGCTGGACAGAAACACTGAAGCTTTCTTT. It yields the protein CASSLGPPLDRNTEAFF. Using reference TRBV7-9 and TRBJ1-1 for the parts outside the CDR3, the full variable domain is DTGVSQNPRHKITKRGQNVTFRCDPISEHNRLYWYRQTLGQGPEFLTYFQNEAQLEKSRLLSDRFSAERPKGSFSTLEIQRTEQGDSAMYLCASSLGPPLDRNTEAFFGQGTRLTVV.

The J gene is TRBJ2-1, the V gene TRBV4-1; TRBD2 agrees at 9 bases. This CDR3 has 15 amino acids. Germline lookup yields CDR1 MGHRA and CDR2 YSYEKL. Trimming took 4 bases from V and 3 from J; bases not matched to a gene: 4. The CDR3 coding sequence is TGCGCCAGCAGCCTAGTAGCGGGAGACTACAATGAGCAGTTCTTC. It is translated as CASSLVAGDYNEQFF.

The CDR3 DNA sequence: TGTGCCAGCAGTTACCTGGGCGGGTACGAGCAGTACTTC. Amino acid sequence: CASSYLGGYEQYF. V and J are TRBV6-5 and TRBJ2-7, with D possibly TRBD2 on 5 matching bases. V lost 2 bases and J lost 4, with 9 bases in between. The CDR3 length is 13 residues. The germline V gene has CDR1 MNHEY and CDR2 SVGAGI.

The chain employs TRBV28 and TRBJ2-5; TRBD1 aligns across 7 bases. Trimming at V came to 10 bases and at J to 0 bases, leaving 8 bases not matched to a gene. Per the germline V gene, CDR1 is MDHEN and CDR2 is SYDVKM. The CDR3 runs to 14 residues. This CDR3 reads CATQGQPNQETQYF. The DNA for the CDR3 is TGTGCCACCCAGGGACAGCCAAACCAAGAGACCCAGTACTTC.

J is TRBJ1-1 and V is TRBV2; 10 bases line up with TRBD1. J was trimmed by 1 base and V by 8 bases; bases with no gene match: 13. This CDR3 is built from 17 residues. The germline V gene has CDR1 SNHLY and CDR2 FYNNEI. Written as DNA, the CDR3 is TGTGCCAGCGTGCCCGGGACAGGGGTAGTGAGGAACACTGAAGCTTTCTTT. This gives the protein CASVPGTGVVRNTEAFF. Together with reference TRBV2 and TRBJ1-1, the CDR3 gives the full variable domain: EPEVTQTPSHQVTQMGQEVILRCVPISNHLYFYWYRQILGQKVEFLVSFYNNEISEKSEIFDDQFSVERPDGSNFTLKIRSTKLEDSAMYFCASVPGTGVVRNTEAFFGQGTRLTVV.

The rearrangement links TRBV7-9 to TRBJ1-1; 10 bases are a match to TRBD1. Trimming cost V 5 bases and J 4 bases; bases outside gene matches: 7. Germline assignment: CDR1 SEHNR and CDR2 FQNEAQ (reference sequence). This CDR3 region has 15 residues. CDR3 protein: CASSPARTGGTEAFF. The CDR3 DNA is TGTGCCAGCAGCCCGGCCAGGACAGGGGGCACTGAAGCTTTCTTT.

The V call is TRBV28, the J call TRBJ2-3; the D gene is possibly TRBD2 (5 bases). Trimming cost V 2 bases and J 0 bases, with 6 bases left between them. The length of the CDR3 is 14 residues. CDR1 and CDR2 (germline): MDHEN, SYDVKM. DNA of the CDR3: TGTGCCAGCAGTTTAGGCGGGAGCACAGATACGCAGTATTTT. Translation: CASSLGGSTDTQYF.

The gene calls are TRBV10-3 and TRBJ1-2, with D perhaps TRBD1 (5 bases). Trimming stripped 4 bases from V and 5 bases from J, with 17 bases between. Per the germline V gene, CDR1 is ENHRY and CDR2 is SYGVKD. The CDR3 totals 15 residues. In DNA, the CDR3 is TGTGCCATCAGTGGGAAGGGCGGGGGAATATATGGCTACACCTTC. It codes for CAISGKGGGIYGYTF.

The chain couples TRBV6-5 to TRBJ2-1; no firm D call. Trimming removed 0 bases from V and 9 bases from J, with 12 bases in between. Germline CDR1 and CDR2: MNHEY and SVGAGI. The CDR3 loop spans 14 amino acids. CDR3 in amino acids: CASSYSTVGGEQFF. CDR3 coding DNA: TGTGCCAGCAGTTACTCGACCGTTGGCGGTGAGCAGTTCTTC.

The chain uses TRBV5-1 and TRBJ2-5; 7 positions agree with TRBD1. The J segment lost 5 bases and the V segment lost 2 bases, leaving 9 bases of the junction unmatched. Germline V gene lookup returns CDR1 SGHRS and CDR2 YFSETQ. This CDR3 comprises 15 residues. CDR3 protein: CASSLSQGGGETQYF. In DNA, the CDR3 is TGCGCCAGCAGCTTAAGCCAAGGGGGCGGGGAGACCCAGTACTTC.

On this clone itself: The same CDR3 is also encoded by other DNA sequences in this sample. The chain joins TRBV7-3 to TRBJ2-2, with D possibly matching TRBD2 (6 bases). This CDR3 has 16 amino acids. The V end lost 5 bases, the J end lost 1 base, and 14 bases lay between the germline ends. Per the germline V gene, CDR1 is SGHTA and CDR2 is FQGTGA. CDR3 DNA sequence: TGTGCCAGCAGCCTAGTGGGGCGGGGGAACACCGGGGAGCTGTTTTTT. It yields the protein CASSLVGRGNTGELFF.

The chain carries TRBV7-9 and TRBJ2-5; D uncertain. The V and J ends lost 1 base and 2 bases respectively, with 11 bases between them. The CDR3 totals 15 residues. CDR1 is SEHNR, CDR2 FQNEAQ, per germline (reference sequence). The CDR3 loop reads CASSLVLLLQETQYF. As DNA, the CDR3 is TGTGCCAGCAGCTTAGTTCTACTCCTACAAGAGACCCAGTACTTC.

This clone was seen once. This chain joins TRBV11-3 and TRBJ2-1; maybe TRBD1 (5 bases). Trimming left V 3 bases short and J 10 bases short, with 13 bases between. This CDR3 has 13 residues. The V gene's germline CDR1 is SGHNT and CDR2 YENEEA. The DNA of the CDR3 is TGTGCCAGCAGCTTCCCACCTCAGGGAGAGCAGTTCTTC. Its translation: CASSFPPQGEQFF.

CDR3 in DNA: TGCGCCAGCAGCTTGGGGACTAGCGGGGGCTCAGATACGCAGTATTTT. This codes for CASSLGTSGGSDTQYF. The chain is built from TRBV5-1 and TRBJ2-3; TRBD2 matches at 13 bases. Germline V lookup: CDR1 SGHRS, CDR2 YFSETQ. This CDR3 contains 16 residues. J gave up 4 bases and V 0 bases, and 2 bases lay outside the gene matches.

This chain joins TRBV2 and TRBJ2-7; 8 bases map to TRBD2. Looked up from germline, CDR1 is SNHLY and CDR2 is FYNNEI. Losses at the gene ends were 5 bases for V and 2 bases for J; bases not matched to a gene: 5. The length of the CDR3 is 14 residues. The CDR3 coding sequence is TGTGCCAGCAGTCCGGGACTAGATCCCTACGAGCAGTACTTC. It yields the protein CASSPGLDPYEQYF.

This clone has just one count. The CDR3 region is CASSLLGRGHHTYNEQFF. The CDR3 DNA follows: TGTGCCAGCAGCTTGTTAGGCAGGGGGCACCATACCTACAATGAGCAGTTCTTC. The chain employs TRBV5-6 and TRBJ2-1; 8 positions match TRBD1. The V and J ends lost 1 base and 2 bases, in that order; junction bases with no gene match: 11. CDR1 is SGHDT, CDR2 YYEEEE, per germline. CDR3 length equals 18 residues.

The chain is built from TRBV5-6 and TRBJ1-3; tentative D call: TRBD1 (6 bases). The CDR3 runs to 14 residues. Germline V gene data show CDR1 as SGHDT and CDR2 as YYEEEE. The ends were cut back, 4 bases at V and 5 bases at J, with 13 bases in the middle. The CDR3 loop reads CASSTGTFRNTIYF. The CDR3 nucleotides read TGTGCCAGCAGCACCGGGACATTCAGAAACACCATATATTTT.

CDR3 bases: TGCGCCAGCAGCCAAACCGGGACAGCTTCTAACTATGGCTACACCTTC. It is translated as CASSQTGTASNYGYTF. V and J are TRBV4-3 and TRBJ1-2, with 7 bases aligning to TRBD1. Looked up from germline, CDR1 is LGHNA and CDR2 is YSLEER. With 2 bases clipped from V and 0 bases from J, the junction kept 6 bases outside the gene matches. The CDR3 is 16 amino acids.

This chain joins TRBV4-1 and TRBJ2-7; 9 bases match TRBD2. Germline assignment: CDR1 MGHRA and CDR2 YSYEKL. This CDR3 region has 13 residues. With 6 bases clipped from V and 5 bases from J, the junction kept 5 bases outside the gene matches. The CDR3 here is CASRGGGVNEQYF. CDR3 coding DNA: TGCGCCAGCAGAGGCGGGGGGGTCAACGAGCAGTACTTC.

This clone showed up just a few times. V usage is TRBV5-4 and J usage is TRBJ1-4, with D maybe TRBD1 (5 bases). The CDR3 runs to 16 residues. Germline V gene lookup returns CDR1 SGHNT and CDR2 YYREEE (reference sequence). V lost 0 bases and J lost 5, with 14 bases in between. CDR3 residues: CASSLGPGGENEKLFF. The CDR3 DNA sequence: TGTGCCAGCAGCTTGGGCCCGGGGGGGGAGAATGAAAAACTGTTTTTT.